This T cell receptor (beta chain) was sequenced during a study of somatic mutations in cytotoxic T cells in rheumatoid arthritis. The V and J ends lost 0 bases and 1 base respectively, with 10 bases between them. The CDR3 length is 15 residues. From germline, CDR1 is MGHRA and CDR2 YSYEKL. Method: immunoSEQ multiplex PCR; TCRdb's copy keeps in-frame clones and lacks some. Counted here are tens of thousands of clones, 85% to 90% occurring once; the ten biggest clones make up roughly a tenth. Overall study results and limits: Within the rheumatoid arthritis patients, CD8+ clonality went up as age increased (Spearman r of about 0.49). The same was not true of the healthy controls.

Only one count was recorded for this clone. What it binds is not known. Sequencing used CD8+ T cells sorted from blood. The chain employs TRBV4-1 and TRBJ2-7; D uncertain. This receptor was obtained from an adult with rheumatoid arthritis. In DNA form, the CDR3 reads TGCGCCAGCAGCCAAGATCTGGCAGGATCCTACGAGCAGTACTTC. This gives the protein CASSQDLAGSYEQYF.